This entry describes one T cell receptor (beta chain). The data are from a study of blood T cell repertoires in COVID-19. For the study at large: PBMCs, B-cell-depleted T cells, or T cells provided the cDNA or gDNA that made up the material.

Trimming pared 9 bases from V and 6 bases from J, leaving 24 bases between. This CDR3 has 16 residues. In germline, CDR1 is MNHEY, CDR2 SMNVEV (reference sequence). The protocol was immunoSEQ multiplex PCR, while the TCRdb copy is restricted to in-frame clones and leaves out a portion. The data hold 350,000 to 450,000 clones, with approximately 91% observed a single time. Individuals drawn from 20 to 30 US areas were about 18 to 95 years old. The V gene is TRBV27, the J gene TRBJ1-5; D unresolved. The clonotype comes from a middle-aged woman who had been exposed to COVID-19. Sequenced: PBMCs or T cells enriched from blood (not recorded which). The CDR3 region has the DNA TGTGCCAGTACTCACATCTCTTCGGCAGGAATTCAGCCCCAGCATTTT. It specifies CASTHISSAGIQPQHF.